This record covers a single T cell receptor beta chain. Authors' methods: Amplification from reference gene primers served as the basis for estimated nucleated cell counts. The repertoire was sequenced with immunoSEQ multiplex PCR; TCRdb's copy has only in-frame clones and lacks some. That table furnishes V, J and clone size, whereas the DNA furnished D and trimming. The repertoire consists of approximately 120,000 clones, with about four fifths occurring once and the leading ten covering approximately 18%. The CDR3 runs to 17 residues. These data originate in a study of blood T cell repertoires in COVID-19. Turning to the study itself: Sites in the United States, Italy and Spain provided acute and convalescent COVID-19 samples. Sample material is recorded as cDNA or gDNA derived from T cells, B-cell-depleted T cells, or PBMCs.

Seattle-derived patients entered the study during active infection and were followed longitudinally. The origin of this receptor is a man aged 25 to 40 with COVID-19, enrolled during active disease. The rearrangement links TRBV12-2 to TRBJ2-7; the table assigns TRBD1, which was not confirmed against the DNA. TRBV12-2 is a known pseudogene. Material for sequencing was peripheral blood. CDR3 nucleotides: TGTGCAAGTCGCTTAGGTACCGGGACAGGGGGCGATTACGAGCAGTACTTC. Translated, it gives CASRLGTGTGGDYEQYF.